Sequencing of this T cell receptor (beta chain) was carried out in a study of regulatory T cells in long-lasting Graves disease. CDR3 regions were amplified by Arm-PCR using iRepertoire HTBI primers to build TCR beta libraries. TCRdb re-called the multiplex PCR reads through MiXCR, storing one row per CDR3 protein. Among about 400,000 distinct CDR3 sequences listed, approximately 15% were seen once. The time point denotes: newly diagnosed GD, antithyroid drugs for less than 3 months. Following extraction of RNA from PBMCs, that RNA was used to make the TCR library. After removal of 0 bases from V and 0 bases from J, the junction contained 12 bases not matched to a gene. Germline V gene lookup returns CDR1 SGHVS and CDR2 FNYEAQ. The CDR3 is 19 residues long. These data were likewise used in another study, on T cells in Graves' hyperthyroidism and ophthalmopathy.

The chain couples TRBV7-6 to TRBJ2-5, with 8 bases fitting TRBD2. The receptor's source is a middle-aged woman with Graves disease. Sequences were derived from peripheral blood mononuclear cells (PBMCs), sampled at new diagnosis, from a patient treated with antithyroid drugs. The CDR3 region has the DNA TGTGCCAGCAGCTTAGCGGCGGGGGTGACTAGCGCTAACCAAGAGACCCAGTACTTC. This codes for CASSLAAGVTSANQETQYF.